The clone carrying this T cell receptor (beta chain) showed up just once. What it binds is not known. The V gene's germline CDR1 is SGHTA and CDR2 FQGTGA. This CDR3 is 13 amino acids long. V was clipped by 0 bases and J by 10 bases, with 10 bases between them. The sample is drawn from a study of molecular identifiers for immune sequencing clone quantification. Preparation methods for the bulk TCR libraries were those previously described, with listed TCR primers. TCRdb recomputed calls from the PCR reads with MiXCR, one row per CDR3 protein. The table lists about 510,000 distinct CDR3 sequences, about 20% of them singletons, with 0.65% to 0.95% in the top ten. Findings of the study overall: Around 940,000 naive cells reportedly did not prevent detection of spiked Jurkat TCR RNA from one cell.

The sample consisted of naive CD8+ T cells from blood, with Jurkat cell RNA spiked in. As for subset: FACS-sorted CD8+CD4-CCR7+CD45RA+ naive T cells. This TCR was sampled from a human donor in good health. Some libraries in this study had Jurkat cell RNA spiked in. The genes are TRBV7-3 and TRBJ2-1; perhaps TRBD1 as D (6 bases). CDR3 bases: TGTGCCAGCAGCTTAACACAGGGAGACGAGCAGTTCTTC. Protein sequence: CASSLTQGDEQFF.